Listed here are 19 T cell receptor beta chains from one sample, sequenced in a study of blood T cell repertoires in COVID-19. Profiled with immunoSEQ multiplex PCR; TCRdb holds only in-frame clones, not every one. Of roughly 98,000 clones listed, around 82% are singletons. The source material was peripheral blood. Every receptor here comes from a man aged 70-80 years with active or convalescent COVID-19.

This chain joins TRBV3-1 (or the pseudogene TRBV3-2) and TRBJ2-1; D is perhaps TRBD2 (5 bases). Germline V gives CDR1 LGHDT, CDR2 YNNKEL (reference sequence). The CDR3 consists of 15 residues. The V gene lost 6 bases and the J gene lost 6 bases, with 18 bases spanning the gap. The DNA of the CDR3 is TGTGCCAGCAGTAGAAGTACTAGTTTGGCCAATGAGCAGTTCTTC. Protein sequence: CASSRSTSLANEQFF.

The DNA of the CDR3 is TGCGCCAGCAGTAGAGACAGGGGCCCCGGGAGGAGGAATTCACCCCTCCACTTT. This encodes CASSRDRGPGRRNSPLHF. The V and J genes are TRBV23-1 and TRBJ1-6; 8 positions match TRBD1. TRBV23-1 is an ORF, and what it does is uncertain. V lost 5 bases and J lost 7; bases outside the gene matches: 16. The CDR3 extends over 18 amino acids.

The chain combines TRBV18 with TRBJ2-2; 7 bases fit TRBD1. This CDR3 contains 13 residues. The J segment lost 4 bases and the V segment lost 5 bases, leaving 1 base of the junction unmatched. Germline CDR1 reads KGHSH; CDR2 reads LQKENI. The CDR3 DNA sequence: TGTGCCAGCTCAACAGGGGCCACCGGGGAGCTGTTTTTT. It translates to CASSTGATGELFF.

This chain joins TRBV2 and TRBJ2-1, with no clear D. Trimming took off 2 bases at V and 3 bases at J, with 8 bases between the two ends. The CDR3 is made up of 14 amino acids. Per germline, CDR1 SNHLY and CDR2 FYNNEI. The CDR3 here is CASSETDIYNEQFF. Written as DNA, the CDR3 is TGTGCCAGCAGTGAAACTGATATCTACAATGAGCAGTTCTTC.

The V call is TRBV5-4, the J call TRBJ2-1; TRBD2 agrees at 10 bases. The CDR3 has 15 amino acids. Germline values: CDR1 SGHNT, CDR2 YYREEE (reference sequence). The V segment lost 5 bases and the J segment 0 bases; nucleotides outside the gene matches: 2. Here the CDR3 reads CASRLAGSSYNEQFF. DNA of the CDR3: TGTGCCAGCAGACTAGCGGGGAGCTCCTACAATGAGCAGTTCTTC. The full variable domain, in which reference TRBV5-4 and TRBJ2-1 provide the parts outside the CDR3, is ETGVTQSPTHLIKTRGQQVTLRCSSQSGHNTVSWYQQALGQGPQFIFQYYREEENGRGNFPPRFSGLQFPNYSSELNVNALELDDSALYLCASRLAGSSYNEQFFGPGTRLTVL.

The chain recombines TRBV29-1 with TRBJ1-1; no clear D. CDR3 length: 16 residues. CDR1 and CDR2 (germline): SQVTM, ANQGSEA. With 5 bases removed from V and 1 base from J, the gap between germline ends came to 20 bases. CDR3 loop: CSVSLLGRGSNTEAFF. For the CDR3, the DNA is TGCAGCGTTTCACTTCTGGGCCGGGGATCGAACACTGAAGCTTTCTTT.

The genes are TRBV13 and TRBJ2-3; unclear D gene. The V and J ends lost 3 bases and 2 bases respectively, with 9 bases between them. Germline CDR1 PRHDT, CDR2 FYEKMQ (reference sequence). The CDR3 totals 14 residues. The CDR3 nucleotides are TGTGCCAGCAGCTTGAGACATACCACAGATACGCAGTATTTT. Translated, it gives CASSLRHTTDTQYF. Looking up the rest from reference TRBV13 and TRBJ2-3 gives the full variable domain: AAGVIQSPRHLIKEKRETATLKCYPIPRHDTVYWYQQGPGQDPQFLISFYEKMQSDKGSIPDRFSAQQFSDYHSELNMSSLELGDSALYFCASSLRHTTDTQYFGPGTRLTVL.

J is TRBJ2-3 and V is TRBV5-4; 9 bases map to TRBD2. V dropped 0 bases and J dropped 1; count of bases not matched to a gene: 6. Per the germline V gene, CDR1 is SGHNT and CDR2 is YYREEE (reference sequence). The CDR3 totals 17 residues. The CDR3 DNA reads TGTGCCAGCAGCTTGGGGGGATCTAGCGGGGGCACAGATACGCAGTATTTT. Amino acids: CASSLGGSSGGTDTQYF.

This clone turned up a few times. J is TRBJ1-4 and V is TRBV6-1; tentatively, D is TRBD1 (6 bases). The CDR3 runs 15 residues. Trimming took 2 bases from V and 3 from J, leaving 10 bases between them. CDR1 MNHNS and CDR2 SASEGT come from the germline V gene. As DNA, the CDR3 is TGTGCCAGCAGTGAAAGGGGGAGAGCTAATGAAAAACTGTTTTTT. Protein: CASSERGRANEKLFF.

The V and J genes are TRBV6-6 and TRBJ2-7; 11 bases align to TRBD2. The CDR3 consists of 14 residues. Germline CDR1 and CDR2: MNHNY and SVGAGI (reference sequence). J gave up 3 bases and V 5 bases, and 3 bases lay outside the gene matches. CDR3: CASSLTSGGYEQYF. CDR3 nucleotide sequence: TGTGCCAGCAGTCTAACTAGCGGGGGCTACGAGCAGTACTTC.

This chain uses TRBV5-1 with TRBJ1-1, with TRBD1 matching 7 bases. Trimming cost V 0 bases and J 8 bases; bases outside gene matches: 4. The CDR3 totals 13 residues. In germline, CDR1 is SGHRS, CDR2 YFSETQ. The CDR3 loop reads CASSLAGQSEAFF. The CDR3 DNA reads as TGCGCCAGCAGCTTGGCGGGACAGTCAGAAGCTTTCTTT.

The rearrangement links TRBV6-5 to TRBJ1-5, with D hard to call. The germline CDR1 and CDR2 sequences are MNHEY and SVGAGI. The CDR3 length is 15 residues. Trimming removed 0 bases from V and 6 bases from J, with 12 bases in between. Here the CDR3 reads CASSYSAGITQPQHF. The CDR3 region has the DNA TGTGCCAGCAGTTACTCGGCGGGTATCACTCAGCCCCAGCATTTT.

V gene TRBV6-5 combines with J gene TRBJ1-6; the D gene is possibly TRBD1 (5 bases). Germline V CDR1 and CDR2: MNHEY, SVGAGI. The CDR3 contains 12 residues. V shed 7 bases and J shed 15 bases, with 16 bases lying between them. CDR3 residues: CASTAGNPGLHF. CDR3 bases: TGTGCCAGCACGGCAGGGAACCCAGGCCTCCACTTT.

The chain recombines TRBV20-1 with TRBJ1-1; possibly TRBD1 for D (6 bases). CDR3 length: 11 residues. Trimming stripped 7 bases from V and 10 bases from J, with 16 bases between. From germline, CDR1 is DFQATT and CDR2 SNEGSKA (reference sequence). The CDR3 loop reads CSVRGGSRAFF. CDR3 DNA: TGCAGTGTAAGAGGGGGATCTCGAGCTTTCTTT.

The chain employs TRBV19 and TRBJ1-1; no firm D call. V lost 3 bases and J lost 6, with 14 bases in between. The CDR3 is 14 residues long. The germline V gene encodes CDR1 LNHDA and CDR2 SQIVND (reference sequence). The CDR3 DNA reads TGTGCCAGTAGTATTATCATTGGTCGCGCTGAAGCTTTCTTT. It yields the protein CASSIIIGRAEAFF.

This rearrangement joins TRBV3-1 (or the pseudogene TRBV3-2) to TRBJ1-3; D ambiguous. There are 14 residues in the CDR3. The V end lost 0 bases, the J end lost 7 bases, and 10 bases lay between the germline ends. Germline-derived CDR1 and CDR2 are LGHDT and YNNKEL (reference sequence). The CDR3 region is CASSQDFGRNTIYF. In DNA, the CDR3 is TGTGCCAGCAGCCAAGATTTTGGGCGTAACACCATATATTTT.

This chain uses TRBV9 with TRBJ1-2; D perhaps matches TRBD1 (5 bases). Germline CDR1 and CDR2: SGDLS and YYNGEE. V was shortened by 4 bases and J by 4 bases, with 14 bases between the two germline ends. This CDR3 region has 14 residues. Here the CDR3 DNA reads TGTGCCAGCAGCAGGGGAGGCGGGGTCTATGGCTACACCTTC. The encoded protein is CASSRGGGVYGYTF.

This chain links TRBV27 with TRBJ2-6; 7 bases line up with TRBD1. Trimming cost V 4 bases and J 3 bases; bases outside gene matches: 12. The CDR3 is made up of 18 amino acids. Looked up from germline, CDR1 is MNHEY and CDR2 is SMNVEV (reference sequence). The CDR3 reads CASSSLDRVAYGANVLTF. Written as DNA, the CDR3 is TGTGCCAGCAGTTCCCTAGACAGGGTGGCTTATGGGGCCAACGTCCTGACTTTC.

The CDR3 sequence is CASSLSRQSETQYF. The CDR3 nucleotides read TGTGCCAGCAGCTTATCGAGACAGTCGGAGACCCAGTACTTC. The chain carries TRBV7-3 and TRBJ2-5; D may be TRBD1 (5 bases). The V gene lost 2 bases and the J gene lost 5 bases, with 12 bases spanning the gap. The CDR3 is 14 amino acids. Germline CDR1 and CDR2: SGHTA and FQGTGA.